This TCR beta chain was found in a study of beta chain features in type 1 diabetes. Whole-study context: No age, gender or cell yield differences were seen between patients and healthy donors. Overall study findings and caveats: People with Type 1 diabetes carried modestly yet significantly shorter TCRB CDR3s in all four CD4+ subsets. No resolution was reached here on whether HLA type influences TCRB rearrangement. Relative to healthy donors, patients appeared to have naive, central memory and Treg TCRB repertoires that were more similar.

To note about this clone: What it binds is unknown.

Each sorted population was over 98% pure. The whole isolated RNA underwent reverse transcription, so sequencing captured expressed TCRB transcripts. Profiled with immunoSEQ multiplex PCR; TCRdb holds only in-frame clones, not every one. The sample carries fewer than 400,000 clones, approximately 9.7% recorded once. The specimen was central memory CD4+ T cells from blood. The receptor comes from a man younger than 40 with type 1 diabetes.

The CDR3 spells CAIGGTVVDEQYF. Written as DNA, the CDR3 is TGTGCCATCGGGGGGACAGTGGTCGACGAGCAGTACTTC. The V call is TRBV10-3, the J call TRBJ2-7; maybe TRBD1 (7 bases). V was pared by 8 bases and J by 5 bases, with 16 bases between. The length of the CDR3 is 13 residues. Germline values: CDR1 ENHRY, CDR2 SYGVKD.